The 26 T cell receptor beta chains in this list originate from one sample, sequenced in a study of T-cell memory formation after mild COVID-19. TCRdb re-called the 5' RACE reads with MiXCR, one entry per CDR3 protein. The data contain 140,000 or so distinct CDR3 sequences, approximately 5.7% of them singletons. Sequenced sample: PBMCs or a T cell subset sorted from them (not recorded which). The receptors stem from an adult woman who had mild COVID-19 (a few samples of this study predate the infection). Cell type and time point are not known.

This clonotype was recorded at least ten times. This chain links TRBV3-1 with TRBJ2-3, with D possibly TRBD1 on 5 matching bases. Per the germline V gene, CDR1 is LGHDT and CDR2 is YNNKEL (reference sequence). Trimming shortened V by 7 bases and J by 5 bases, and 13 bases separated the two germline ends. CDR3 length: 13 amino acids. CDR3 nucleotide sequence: TGTGCCAGCAATTTAAGGGGCCAAGATACGCAGTATTTT. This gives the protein CASNLRGQDTQYF.

CDR3 nucleotides: TGTGCCATCAGTGACCGGGGTGTGGAAAACTACGAGCAGTACTTC. Translated: CAISDRGVENYEQYF. V and J are TRBV10-3 and TRBJ2-7; perhaps TRBD2 as D (5 bases). Germline CDR1 ENHRY, CDR2 SYGVKD. V dropped 3 bases and J dropped 3 bases, with 15 bases sitting between them. The CDR3 is 15 residues long.

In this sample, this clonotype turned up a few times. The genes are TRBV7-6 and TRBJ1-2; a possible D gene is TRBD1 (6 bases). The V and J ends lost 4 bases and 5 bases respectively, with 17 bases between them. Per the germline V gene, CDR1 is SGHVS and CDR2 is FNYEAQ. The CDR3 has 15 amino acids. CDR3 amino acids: CASSSGPRGLYGYTF. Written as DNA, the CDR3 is TGTGCCAGCAGCTCCGGACCCAGGGGCCTATATGGCTACACCTTC.

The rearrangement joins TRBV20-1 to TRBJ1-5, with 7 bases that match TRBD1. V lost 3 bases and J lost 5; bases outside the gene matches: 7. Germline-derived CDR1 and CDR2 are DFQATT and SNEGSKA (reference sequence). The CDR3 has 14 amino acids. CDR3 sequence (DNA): TGCAGTGCTAGTTCCCGGACAGGTGATCAGCCCCAGCATTTT. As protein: CSASSRTGDQPQHF.

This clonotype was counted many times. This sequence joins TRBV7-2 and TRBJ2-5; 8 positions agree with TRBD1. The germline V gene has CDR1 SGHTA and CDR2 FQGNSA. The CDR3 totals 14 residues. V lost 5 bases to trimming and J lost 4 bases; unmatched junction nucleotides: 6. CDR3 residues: CASSPGGGVETQYF. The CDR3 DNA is TGTGCCAGCAGCCCAGGGGGCGGGGTAGAGACCCAGTACTTC.

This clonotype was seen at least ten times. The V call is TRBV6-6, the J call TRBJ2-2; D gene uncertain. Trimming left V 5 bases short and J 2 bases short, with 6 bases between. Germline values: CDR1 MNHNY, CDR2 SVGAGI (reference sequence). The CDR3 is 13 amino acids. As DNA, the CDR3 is TGTGCCAGCAGTACGAGTAACACCGGGGAGCTGTTTTTT. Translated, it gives CASSTSNTGELFF.

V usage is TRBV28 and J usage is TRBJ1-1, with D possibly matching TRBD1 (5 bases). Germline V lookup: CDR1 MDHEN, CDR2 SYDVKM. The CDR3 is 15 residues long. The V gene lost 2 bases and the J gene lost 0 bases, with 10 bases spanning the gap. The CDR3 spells CASSLTSTVNTEAFF. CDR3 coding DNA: TGTGCCAGCAGTTTAACCTCGACAGTGAACACTGAAGCTTTCTTT.

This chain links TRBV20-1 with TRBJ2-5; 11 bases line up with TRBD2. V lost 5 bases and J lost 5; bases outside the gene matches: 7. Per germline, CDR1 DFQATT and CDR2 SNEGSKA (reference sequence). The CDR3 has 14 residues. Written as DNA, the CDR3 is TGCAGTGCTGGGAAGACTAGCGGGAAGGAGACCCAGTACTTC. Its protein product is CSAGKTSGKETQYF.

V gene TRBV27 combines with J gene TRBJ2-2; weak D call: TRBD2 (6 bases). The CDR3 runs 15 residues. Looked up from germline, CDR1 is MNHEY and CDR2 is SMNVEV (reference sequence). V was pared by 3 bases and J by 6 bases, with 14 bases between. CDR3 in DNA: TGTGCCAGCAGTTTGATCGGGAGTGGACCCGGGGAGCTGTTTTTT. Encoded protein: CASSLIGSGPGELFF.

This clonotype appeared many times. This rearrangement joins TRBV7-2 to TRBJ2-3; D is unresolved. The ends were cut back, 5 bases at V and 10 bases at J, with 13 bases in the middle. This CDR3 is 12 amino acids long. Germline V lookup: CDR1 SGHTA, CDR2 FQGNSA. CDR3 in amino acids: CASSQALFPQYF. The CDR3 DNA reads TGTGCCAGCAGCCAAGCTCTTTTTCCGCAGTATTTT.

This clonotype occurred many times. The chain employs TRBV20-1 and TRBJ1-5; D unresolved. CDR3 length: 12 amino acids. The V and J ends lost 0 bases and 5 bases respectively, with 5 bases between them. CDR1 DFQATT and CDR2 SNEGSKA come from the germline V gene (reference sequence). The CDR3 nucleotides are TGCAGTGCTAGAGATCTTTATCAGCCCCAGCATTTT. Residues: CSARDLYQPQHF.

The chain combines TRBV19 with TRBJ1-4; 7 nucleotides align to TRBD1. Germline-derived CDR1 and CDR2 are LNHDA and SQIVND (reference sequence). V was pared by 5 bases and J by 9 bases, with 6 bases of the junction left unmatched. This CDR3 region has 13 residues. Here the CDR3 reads CASSPRDSQKLFF. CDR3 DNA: TGTGCCAGTAGTCCCCGGGACAGTCAAAAACTGTTTTTT. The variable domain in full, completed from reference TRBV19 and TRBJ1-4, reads DGGITQSPKYLFRKEGQNVTLSCEQNLNHDAMYWYRQDPGQGLRLIYYSQIVNDFQKGDIAEGYSVSREKKESFPLTVTSAQKNPTAFYLCASSPRDSQKLFFGSGTQLSVL.

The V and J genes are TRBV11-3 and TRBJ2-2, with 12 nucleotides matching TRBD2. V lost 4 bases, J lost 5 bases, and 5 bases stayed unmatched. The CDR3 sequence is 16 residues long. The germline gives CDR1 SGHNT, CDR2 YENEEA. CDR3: CASSCTGTSGTGELFF. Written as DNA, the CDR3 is TGTGCCAGCAGCTGTACCGGGACTAGCGGGACCGGGGAGCTGTTTTTT.

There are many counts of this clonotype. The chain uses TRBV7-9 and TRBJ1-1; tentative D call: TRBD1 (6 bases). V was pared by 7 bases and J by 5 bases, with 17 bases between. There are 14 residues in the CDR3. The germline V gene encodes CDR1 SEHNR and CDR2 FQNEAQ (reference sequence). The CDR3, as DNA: TGTGCCAGCACCCAATTAAGGGGGGGGACTGAAGCTTTCTTT. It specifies CASTQLRGGTEAFF.

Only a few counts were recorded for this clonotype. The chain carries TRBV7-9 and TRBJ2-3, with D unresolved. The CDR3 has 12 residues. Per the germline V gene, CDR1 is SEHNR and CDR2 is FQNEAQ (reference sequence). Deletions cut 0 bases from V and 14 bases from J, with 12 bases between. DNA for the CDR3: TGTGCCAGCAGCTTAGCGGCCCTAAGACCGTATTTT. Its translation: CASSLAALRPYF.

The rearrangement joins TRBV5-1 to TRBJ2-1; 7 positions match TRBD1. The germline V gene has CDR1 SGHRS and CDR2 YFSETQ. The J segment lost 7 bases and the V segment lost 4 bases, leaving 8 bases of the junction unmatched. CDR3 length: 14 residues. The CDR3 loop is CASSPGQSRNEQFF. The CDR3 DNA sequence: TGCGCCAGCAGCCCGGGACAGTCGAGAAATGAGCAGTTCTTC.

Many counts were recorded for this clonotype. CDR3 DNA sequence: TGTGCCAGCAGACGAGTGGGCACAGATACGCAGTATTTT. Its protein product is CASRRVGTDTQYF. V is TRBV12-3 or TRBV12-4 and J is TRBJ2-3; D remains unclear. The V gene lost 6 bases and the J gene lost 1 base, with 8 bases spanning the gap. The CDR3 is made up of 13 amino acids.

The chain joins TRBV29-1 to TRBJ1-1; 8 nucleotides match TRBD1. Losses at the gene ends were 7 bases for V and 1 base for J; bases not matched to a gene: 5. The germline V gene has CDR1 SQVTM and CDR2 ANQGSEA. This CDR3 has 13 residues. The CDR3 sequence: CSARQGRNTEAFF. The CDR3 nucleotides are TGCAGCGCTCGACAGGGGCGGAACACTGAAGCTTTCTTT.

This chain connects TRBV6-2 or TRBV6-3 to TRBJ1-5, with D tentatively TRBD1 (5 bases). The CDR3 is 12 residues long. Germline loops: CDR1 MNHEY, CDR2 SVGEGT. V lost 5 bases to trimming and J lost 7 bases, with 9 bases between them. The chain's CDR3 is CASSTRAQPQHF. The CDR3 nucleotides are TGTGCCAGCAGTACCAGGGCGCAGCCCCAGCATTTT.

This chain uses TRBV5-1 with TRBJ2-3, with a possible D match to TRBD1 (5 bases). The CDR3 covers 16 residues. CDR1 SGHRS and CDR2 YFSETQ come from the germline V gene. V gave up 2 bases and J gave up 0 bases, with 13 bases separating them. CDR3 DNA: TGCGCCAGCAGCTTTCTGGGGCGAACTAGCACAGATACGCAGTATTTT. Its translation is CASSFLGRTSTDTQYF.

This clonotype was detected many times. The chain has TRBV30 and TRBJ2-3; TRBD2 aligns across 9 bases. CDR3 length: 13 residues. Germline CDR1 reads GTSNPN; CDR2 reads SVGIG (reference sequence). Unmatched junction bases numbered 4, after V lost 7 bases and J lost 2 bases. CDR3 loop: CALASGDTDTQYF. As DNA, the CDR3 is TGTGCCTTAGCTAGCGGGGACACAGATACGCAGTATTTT.

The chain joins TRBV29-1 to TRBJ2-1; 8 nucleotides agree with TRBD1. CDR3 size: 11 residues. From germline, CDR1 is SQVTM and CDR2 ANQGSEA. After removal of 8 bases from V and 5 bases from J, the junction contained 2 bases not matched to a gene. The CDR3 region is CSTGQDNEQFF. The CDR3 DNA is TGCAGCACGGGACAGGACAATGAGCAGTTCTTC.

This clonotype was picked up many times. In DNA form, the CDR3 reads TGCGCCAGCAGCTTGAGCGGCGGGGGGGCAGATACGCAGTATTTT. As protein: CASSLSGGGADTQYF. The rearrangement links TRBV5-1 to TRBJ2-3; the match to TRBD2 covers 9 bases. CDR1 and CDR2 (germline): SGHRS, YFSETQ. J was trimmed by 4 bases and V by 1 base; bases with no gene match: 4. The CDR3 extends over 15 amino acids. The complete variable domain, with remaining parts taken from reference TRBV5-1 and TRBJ2-3, reads KAGVTQTPRYLIKTRGQQVTLSCSPISGHRSVSWYQQTPGQGLQFLFEYFSETQRNKGNFPGRFSGRQFSNSRSEMNVSTLELGDSALYLCASSLSGGGADTQYFGPGTRLTVL.

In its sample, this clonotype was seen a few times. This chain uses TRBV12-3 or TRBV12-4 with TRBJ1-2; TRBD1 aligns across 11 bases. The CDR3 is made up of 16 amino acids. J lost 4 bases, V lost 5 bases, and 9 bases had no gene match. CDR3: CASSPRTGGGGYGYTF. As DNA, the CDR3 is TGTGCCAGCAGTCCAAGGACAGGGGGCGGTGGCTATGGCTACACCTTC.

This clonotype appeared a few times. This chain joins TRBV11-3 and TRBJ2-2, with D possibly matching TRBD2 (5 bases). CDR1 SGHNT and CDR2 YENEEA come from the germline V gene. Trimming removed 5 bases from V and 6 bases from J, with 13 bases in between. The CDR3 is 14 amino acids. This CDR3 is CASSRQGSAGELFF. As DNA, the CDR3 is TGTGCCAGCAGCCGCCAAGGGAGTGCCGGGGAGCTGTTTTTT. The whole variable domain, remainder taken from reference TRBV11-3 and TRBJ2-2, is EAGVVQSPRYKIIEKKQPVAFWCNPISGHNTLYWYLQNLGQGPELLIRYENEEAVDDSQLPKDRFSAERLKGVDSTLKIQPAELGDSAVYLCASSRQGSAGELFFGEGSRLTVL.

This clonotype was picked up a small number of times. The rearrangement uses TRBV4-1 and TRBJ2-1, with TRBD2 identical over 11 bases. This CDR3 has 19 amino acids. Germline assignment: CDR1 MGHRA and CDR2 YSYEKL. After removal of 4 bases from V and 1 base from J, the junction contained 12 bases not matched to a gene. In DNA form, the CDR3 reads TGCGCCAGCAGCCTTGGAAGAGCTAGCGGGGGGCCTTCCTACAATGAGCAGTTCTTC. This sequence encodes CASSLGRASGGPSYNEQFF.